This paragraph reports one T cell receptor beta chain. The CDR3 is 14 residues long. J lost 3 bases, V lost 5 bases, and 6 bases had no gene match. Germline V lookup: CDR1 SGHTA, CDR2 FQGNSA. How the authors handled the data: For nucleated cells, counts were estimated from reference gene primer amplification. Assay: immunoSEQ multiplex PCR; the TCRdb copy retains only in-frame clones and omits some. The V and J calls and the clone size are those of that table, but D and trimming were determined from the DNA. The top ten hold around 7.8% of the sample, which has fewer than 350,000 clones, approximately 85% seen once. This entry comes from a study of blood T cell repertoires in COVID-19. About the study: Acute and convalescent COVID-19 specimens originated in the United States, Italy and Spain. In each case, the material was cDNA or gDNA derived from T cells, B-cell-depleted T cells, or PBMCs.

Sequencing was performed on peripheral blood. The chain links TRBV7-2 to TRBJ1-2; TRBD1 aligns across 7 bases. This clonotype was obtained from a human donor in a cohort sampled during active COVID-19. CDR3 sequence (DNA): TGTGCCAGCAGCAGGGACAGTTCCTACTATGGCTACACCTTC. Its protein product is CASSRDSSYYGYTF.